The present TCR beta chain was sequenced within a study of shared clonotypes between healthy human individuals. Looking at the study overall: Three plates each covered CD4 naive and memory; CD8 naive two, CD8 memory one.

The CDR3 covers 14 residues. The V gene end was trimmed by 3 bases and the J gene end by 8 bases; junction bases not matched to a gene: 4. Germline CDR1 is SNHLY and CDR2 is FYNNEI. Clones were read by immunoSEQ multiplex PCR, and TCRdb kept only the in-frame ones, dropping some. The profile shows approximately 2.5 million clones, over 85% of them singletons. With regard to this clone: Other DNA sequences in this specimen translate into the identical CDR3.

This rearrangement joins TRBV2 to TRBJ1-4; the match to TRBD1 covers 9 bases. The clonotype comes from a man younger than 35 in good health. Some clones in this sample may be carry-over from other donors' samples. Sequenced input: naive CD4+ T cells from PBMCs. As for subset: CD45RA+ positively selected. The CDR3 spells CASSEDRGYEKLFF. The CDR3 nucleotides are TGTGCCAGCAGTGAGGACAGGGGTTACGAAAAACTGTTTTTT.